The 5 T cell receptor beta chains given below trace back to one sample, sequenced in a study of EBV T-cell therapy then PD-1 blockade in nasopharyngeal carcinoma. The treatment is: AdE1-LMPpoly-expanded autologous EBV-specific T-cell therapy followed by anti-PD-1 nivolumab. No cognate antigen is known for these TCRs. Method: immunoSEQ multiplex PCR; TCRdb's copy keeps in-frame clones and lacks some. The sample lists 22,000 or so clones, 82% occurring once. The sequencing here drew on CD8+ T cells from blood, taken at day -245 from a patient whose treatment included autologous EBV-specific T cells and nivolumab. These receptors came from a man aged 40-50 years with nasopharyngeal carcinoma.

The chain combines TRBV4-2 with TRBJ1-5; maybe TRBD1 (5 bases). V lost 0 bases to trimming and J lost 4 bases, with 10 bases between them. The CDR3 extends over 15 amino acids. Germline V lookup: CDR1 LGHNA, CDR2 YNFKEQ. CDR3 DNA: TGTGCCAGCAGCCAAGATCCGGGGACTAATCAGCCCCAGCATTTT. As protein: CASSQDPGTNQPQHF.

Written as DNA, the CDR3 is TGTGCCAGCTCACCTTATGGCTCGGGGACAGTTAATAATTCACCCCTCCACTTT. This encodes CASSPYGSGTVNNSPLHF. This sequence joins TRBV18 and TRBJ1-6, with TRBD1 identical over 7 bases. Germline V lookup: CDR1 KGHSH, CDR2 LQKENI. V was pared by 3 bases and J by 5 bases, with 13 bases of the junction left unmatched. CDR3 length: 18 residues.

This sequence joins TRBV5-1 and TRBJ2-1, with D tentatively TRBD1 (5 bases). V lost 3 bases to trimming and J lost 3 bases, with 7 bases between them. Germline V CDR1 and CDR2: SGHRS, YFSETQ. This CDR3 is built from 13 residues. This CDR3 reads CASSWGGYNEQFF. Here the CDR3 DNA reads TGCGCCAGCAGCTGGGGCGGCTACAATGAGCAGTTCTTC.

The rearrangement links TRBV11-2 to TRBJ1-2, with D possibly TRBD1 on 6 matching bases. Trimming removed 5 bases from V and 4 bases from J, with 17 bases in between. Germline V gene lookup returns CDR1 SGHAT and CDR2 FQNNGV. The CDR3 sequence is 15 residues long. CDR3 coding DNA: TGTGCCAGCAGCCCAGGTGTGACAGGTACCTATGGCTACACCTTC. This sequence encodes CASSPGVTGTYGYTF.

This chain joins TRBV6-4 and TRBJ1-1; D is uncertain. The CDR3 length is 14 residues. Germline-derived CDR1 and CDR2 are MRHNA and SNTAGT. Trimming removed 5 bases at V and 1 base at J, with 11 bases between. CDR3 sequence: CASSPNGENTEAFF. In DNA form, the CDR3 reads TGTGCCAGCAGTCCGAACGGTGAGAACACTGAAGCTTTCTTT.